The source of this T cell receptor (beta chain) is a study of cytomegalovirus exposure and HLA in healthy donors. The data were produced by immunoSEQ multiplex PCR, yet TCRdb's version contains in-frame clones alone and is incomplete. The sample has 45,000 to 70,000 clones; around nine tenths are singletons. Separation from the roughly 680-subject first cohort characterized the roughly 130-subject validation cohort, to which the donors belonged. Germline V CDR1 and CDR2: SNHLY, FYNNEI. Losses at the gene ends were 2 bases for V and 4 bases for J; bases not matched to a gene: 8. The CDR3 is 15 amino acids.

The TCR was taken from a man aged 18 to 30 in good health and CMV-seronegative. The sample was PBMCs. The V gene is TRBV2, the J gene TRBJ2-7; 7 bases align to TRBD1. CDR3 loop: CASSESADRLYEQYF. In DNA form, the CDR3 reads TGTGCCAGCAGTGAATCAGCGGACAGGTTATACGAGCAGTACTTC.